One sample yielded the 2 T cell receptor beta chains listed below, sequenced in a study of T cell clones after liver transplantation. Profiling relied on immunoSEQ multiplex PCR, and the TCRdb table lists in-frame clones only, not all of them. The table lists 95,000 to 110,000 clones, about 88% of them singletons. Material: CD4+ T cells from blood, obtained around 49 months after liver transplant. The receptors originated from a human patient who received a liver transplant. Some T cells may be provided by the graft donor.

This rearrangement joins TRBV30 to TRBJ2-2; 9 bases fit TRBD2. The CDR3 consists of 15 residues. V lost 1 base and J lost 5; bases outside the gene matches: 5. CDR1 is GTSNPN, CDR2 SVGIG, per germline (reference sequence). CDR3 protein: CAWSGVAGGTGELFF. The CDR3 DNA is TGTGCCTGGAGTGGGGTCGCGGGAGGGACCGGGGAGCTGTTTTTT.

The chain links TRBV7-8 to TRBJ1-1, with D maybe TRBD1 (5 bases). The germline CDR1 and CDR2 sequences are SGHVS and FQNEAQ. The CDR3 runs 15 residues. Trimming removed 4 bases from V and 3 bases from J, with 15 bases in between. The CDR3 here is CASSSRLDSYTEAFF. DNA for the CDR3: TGTGCCAGCAGCTCCCGGCTAGACAGCTACACTGAAGCTTTCTTT.